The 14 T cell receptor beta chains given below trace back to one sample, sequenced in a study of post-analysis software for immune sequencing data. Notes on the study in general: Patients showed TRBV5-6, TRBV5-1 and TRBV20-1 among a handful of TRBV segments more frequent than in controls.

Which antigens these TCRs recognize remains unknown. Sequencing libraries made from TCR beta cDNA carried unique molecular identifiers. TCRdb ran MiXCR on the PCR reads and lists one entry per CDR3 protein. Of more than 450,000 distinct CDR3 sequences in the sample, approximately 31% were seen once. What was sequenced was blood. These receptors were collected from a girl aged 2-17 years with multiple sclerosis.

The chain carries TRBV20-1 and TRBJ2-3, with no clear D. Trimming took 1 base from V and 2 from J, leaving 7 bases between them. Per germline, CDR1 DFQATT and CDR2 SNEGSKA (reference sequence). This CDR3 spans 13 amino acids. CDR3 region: CSARVPPTDTQYF. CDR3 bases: TGCAGTGCTAGAGTGCCCCCCACAGATACGCAGTATTTT.

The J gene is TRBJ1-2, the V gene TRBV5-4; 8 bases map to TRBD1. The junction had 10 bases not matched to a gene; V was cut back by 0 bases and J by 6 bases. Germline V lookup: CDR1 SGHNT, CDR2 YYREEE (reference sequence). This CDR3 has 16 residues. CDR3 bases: TGTGCCAGCAGCTTGGCCATGTCAGGGGGCCAGCATGGCTACACCTTC. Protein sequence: CASSLAMSGGQHGYTF.

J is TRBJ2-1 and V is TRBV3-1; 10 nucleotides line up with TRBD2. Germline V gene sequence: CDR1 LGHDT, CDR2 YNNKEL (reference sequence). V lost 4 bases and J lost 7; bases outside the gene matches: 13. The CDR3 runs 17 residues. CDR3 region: CASSPRRAGGFRNEQFF. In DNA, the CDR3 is TGTGCCAGCAGCCCGCGTCGAGCGGGGGGGTTTAGGAATGAGCAGTTCTTC.

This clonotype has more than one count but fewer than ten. Written as DNA, the CDR3 is TGCGCCAGCAGCCGGGGGTCGGGAGGGCCGTATGAGCAGTTCTTC. Amino acid sequence: CASSRGSGGPYEQFF. The chain employs TRBV5-1 and TRBJ2-1, with 8 nucleotides matching TRBD2. This CDR3 contains 15 residues. Per germline, CDR1 SGHRS and CDR2 YFSETQ. Trimming cost V 4 bases and J 8 bases; bases outside gene matches: 11.

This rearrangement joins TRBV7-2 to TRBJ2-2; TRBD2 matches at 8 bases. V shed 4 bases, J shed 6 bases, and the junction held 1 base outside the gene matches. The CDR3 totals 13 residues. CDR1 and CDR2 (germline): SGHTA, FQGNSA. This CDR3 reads CASSWTSPGELFF. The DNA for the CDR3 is TGTGCCAGCAGCTGGACTAGCCCCGGGGAGCTGTTTTTT.

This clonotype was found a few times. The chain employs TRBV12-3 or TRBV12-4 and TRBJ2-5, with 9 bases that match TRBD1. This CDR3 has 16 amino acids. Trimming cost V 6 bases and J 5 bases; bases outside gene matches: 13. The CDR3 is CASSTTGTGKTETQYF. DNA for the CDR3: TGTGCCAGCAGCACCACCGGGACAGGGAAGACGGAGACCCAGTACTTC.

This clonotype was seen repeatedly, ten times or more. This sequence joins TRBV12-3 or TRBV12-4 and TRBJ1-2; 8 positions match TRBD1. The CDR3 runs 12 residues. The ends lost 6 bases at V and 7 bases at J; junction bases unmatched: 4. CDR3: CASSLTGAGYTF. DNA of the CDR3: TGTGCCAGCAGCCTGACAGGGGCTGGCTACACCTTC.

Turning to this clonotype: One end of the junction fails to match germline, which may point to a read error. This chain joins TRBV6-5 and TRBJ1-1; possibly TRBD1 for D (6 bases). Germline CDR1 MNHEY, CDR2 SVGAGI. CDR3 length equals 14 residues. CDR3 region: CASSYWQGSTEAFF. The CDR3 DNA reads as TGTGCCAGCAGCTACTGGCAGGGGAGTACTGAAGCTTTCTTT.

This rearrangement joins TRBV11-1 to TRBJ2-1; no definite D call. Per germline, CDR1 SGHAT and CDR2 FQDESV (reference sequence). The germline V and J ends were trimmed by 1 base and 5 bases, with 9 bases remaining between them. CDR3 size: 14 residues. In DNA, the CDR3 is TGTGCCAGCAGCTTAGAAGGTGACCACAATGAGCAGTTCTTC. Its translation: CASSLEGDHNEQFF.

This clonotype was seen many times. Here the CDR3 reads CSADHGRNYGYTF. The CDR3 bases are TGCAGTGCCGATCATGGGCGTAACTATGGCTACACCTTC. The V and J genes are TRBV20-1 and TRBJ1-2; D is unresolved. This CDR3 contains 13 residues. The V end was cut by 6 bases, the J end by 1 base, with 12 bases between. Germline V gene lookup returns CDR1 DFQATT and CDR2 SNEGSKA (reference sequence).

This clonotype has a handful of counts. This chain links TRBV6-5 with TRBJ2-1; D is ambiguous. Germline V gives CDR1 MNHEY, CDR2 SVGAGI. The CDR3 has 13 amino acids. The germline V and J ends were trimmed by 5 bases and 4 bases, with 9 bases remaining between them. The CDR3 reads CASSRVSYNEQFF. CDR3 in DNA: TGTGCCAGCAGTCGGGTATCATACAATGAGCAGTTCTTC.

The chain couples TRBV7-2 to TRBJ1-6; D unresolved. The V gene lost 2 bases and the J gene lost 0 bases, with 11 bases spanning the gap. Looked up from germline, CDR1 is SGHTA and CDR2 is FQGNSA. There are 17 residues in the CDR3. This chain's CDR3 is CASSLRARSSYNSPLHF. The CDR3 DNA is TGTGCCAGCAGCTTAAGGGCCAGGAGCTCCTATAATTCACCCCTCCACTTT. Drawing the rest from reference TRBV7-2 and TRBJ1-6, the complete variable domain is GAGVSQSPSNKVTEKGKDVELRCDPISGHTALYWYRQSLGQGLEFLIYFQGNSAPDKSGLPSDRFSAERTGGSVSTLTIQRTQQEDSAVYLCASSLRARSSYNSPLHFGNGTRLTVT.

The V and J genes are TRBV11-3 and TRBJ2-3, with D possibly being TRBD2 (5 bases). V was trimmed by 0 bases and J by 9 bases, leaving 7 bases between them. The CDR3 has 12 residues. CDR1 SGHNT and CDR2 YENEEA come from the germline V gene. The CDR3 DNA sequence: TGTGCCAGCAGCTTAGAGCCGGGAACGCAGTATTTT. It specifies CASSLEPGTQYF.

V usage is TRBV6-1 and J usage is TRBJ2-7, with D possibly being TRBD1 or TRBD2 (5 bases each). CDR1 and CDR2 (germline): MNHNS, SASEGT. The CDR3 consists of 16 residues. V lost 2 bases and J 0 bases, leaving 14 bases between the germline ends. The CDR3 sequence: CASSEFGTVDSYEQYF. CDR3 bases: TGTGCCAGCAGTGAATTCGGGACGGTGGACTCCTACGAGCAGTACTTC.